Listed below are T cell receptor beta chains from one sample, sequenced in a study of blood T cell repertoires in COVID-19. Sequenced by immunoSEQ multiplex PCR; TCRdb stores in-frame clones only, minus some. This sample has 95,000 to 150,000 clones, with approximately 83% found just once. Source material: peripheral blood. These receptors came from an older woman with acute or convalescent COVID-19. Both conserved end residues are part of each CDR3. D genes are given only for firm matches. Not all rows give a size; the values are once, few, many and, for expanded clones, a class.

TRBJ1-2 | TRBV3-1/TRBV3-2 | once | - | TGTGCCAGCAGTCAAGTTAGTGCGGGACTTGGCTACACCTTC | CASSQVSAGLGYTF
TRBJ1-6 | TRBV21-1 | - | - | TGTGCCAGCAGCGCGGGACGTTCTCCGAAGGTGGATTCACCCCTCCACTTT | CASSAGRSPKVDSPLHF
TRBJ2-4 | TRBV7-2 | - | TRBD1 | TGTGCCAGCACCGATAACAGGGGGTTCAAAAACATTCAGTACTTC | CASTDNRGFKNIQYF
TRBJ2-1 | TRBV9 | - | - | TGTGCCAGCAGCGTAGCGGGACAGGGGTTTTGGAATAGCGGGGGCCTCAGAGACAATGAGCAGTTCTTC | CASSVAGQGFWNSGGLRDNEQFF
TRBJ2-5 | TRBV6-5 | - | TRBD2 | TGTGCCAGCAGTTACACTAGCGGGGGGGCCGTGACCCAGTACTTC | CASSYTSGGAVTQYF
TRBJ2-3 | TRBV5-6 | - | TRBD2 | TGTGCCAGCAGCCCAGCGGGGGGGCGGGGAGATACGCAGTATTTT | CASSPAGGRGDTQYF
TRBJ2-3 | TRBV7-9 | - | TRBD1 | TGTGCCAGCAGTCTAACGGACAGGGGAACAACGCAGTATTTT | CASSLTDRGTTQYF
TRBJ1-1 | TRBV6-2/TRBV6-3 | - | - | TGTGCCAGCAGTTACCTCCCCGGGCAGGGAACTTTCTTT | CASSYLPGQGTFF
TRBJ1-2 | TRBV19 | few | TRBD1 | TGTGCCAGTAGTCCCCGACAGGGTGGAAGCTATGGCTACACCTTC | CASSPRQGGSYGYTF
TRBJ2-2 | TRBV6-2/TRBV6-3 | - | TRBD1 | TGTGCCAGCAGTTACAAGGCAGGGGGCACCGGGGAGCTGTTTTTT | CASSYKAGGTGELFF
TRBJ1-1 | TRBV18 | - | TRBD1 | TGTGCCAGCTCACGGGACAGGGGGTTATTGGGCACTGAAGCTTTCTTT | CASSRDRGLLGTEAFF
TRBJ2-3 | TRBV11-3 | - | - | TGTGCCAGCAGCCCGGGGGGCCGAAGGCAGTATTTT | CASSPGGRRQYF
TRBJ1-2 | TRBV4-3 | few | - | TGCGCCAGCAGCCAAGAGGCGGGACTCTATGGCTACACCTTC | CASSQEAGLYGYTF
TRBJ1-2 | TRBV12-3/TRBV12-4 | - | TRBD1 | TGTGCCAGCATCCCACAGGGGTCTGGCTACACCTTC | CASIPQGSGYTF
TRBJ1-2 | TRBV3-1/TRBV3-2 | few | - | TGTGCCAGCAGCCCCCCGGGCGGAGGTGGCTACACCTTC | CASSPPGGGGYTF
TRBJ1-2 | TRBV21-1 | - | - | TGTGCCAGCAGCCGCTCACCCGGGAAGCTGAACTATGGCTACACCTTC | CASSRSPGKLNYGYTF
TRBJ2-5 | TRBV7-2 | - | TRBD1 | TGTGCCAGCAGGTTGGACAGGGCCCCACAAGAGACCCAGTACTTC | CASRLDRAPQETQYF
TRBJ2-7 | TRBV4-3 | many | - | TGCGCCAGCAGCCAAGATCACGGTGGAGGCTCCTACGAGCAGTACTTC | CASSQDHGGGSYEQYF
TRBJ1-5 | TRBV27 | - | TRBD1 | TGTGCCAGCAGTTTGTCAGTCAGGGGGCAGCCCCAGCATTTT | CASSLSVRGQPQHF
TRBJ2-7 | TRBV27 | - | TRBD1 | TGTGCCAGCAGTTCAACAGGGGACCAGGGCTGCCTTTTCCACTACCGTCCTTACGAGCAGTACTTC | CASSSTGDQGCLFHYRPYEQYF
TRBJ2-5 | TRBV6-2/TRBV6-3 | - | TRBD2 | TGTGCCAGCAGTTATCGCGGGGGGAGACAAGAGACCCAGTACTTC | CASSYRGGRQETQYF
TRBJ1-2 | TRBV19 | - | TRBD1 | TGTGCCAGTAGTATACATCGACAGGGGGCCGACTATGGCTACACCTTC | CASSIHRQGADYGYTF
TRBJ1-2 | TRBV30 | - | TRBD1 | TGTGCCTGGAGTGTAAAAGGACAGGGGCACTATGGCTACACCTTC | CAWSVKGQGHYGYTF
TRBJ1-2 | TRBV12-3/TRBV12-4 | - | TRBD1 | TGTGCCAGCAGAAGGGACAGTAACTATGGCTACACCTTC | CASRRDSNYGYTF
TRBJ1-6 | TRBV6-5 | - | TRBD1 | TGTGCCAGCAGCCTCCGGGACAGCAATAATTCACCCCTCCACTTT | CASSLRDSNNSPLHF
TRBJ1-2 | TRBV16 | - | - | TGTGCCAGCAGCCAATCGGAGGGGATGGGCGGCTACACCTTC | CASSQSEGMGGYTF
TRBJ2-3 | TRBV4-3 | - | - | TGCGCCAGCAGCCAAGATATGAAGCGTTTGGCAGATACGCAGTATTTT | CASSQDMKRLADTQYF
TRBJ1-1 | TRBV12-3/TRBV12-4 | - | - | TGTGCCAGCAGTCGGACATCGAACACTGAAGCTTTCTTT | CASSRTSNTEAFF
TRBJ2-2 | TRBV2 | once | - | TGTGCCAGCAGTGAAGCGGCGGTGAACACCGGGGAGCTGTTTTTT | CASSEAAVNTGELFF
TRBJ1-1 | TRBV4-2 | few | - | TGTGCCAGCAGCCAAGATCTTTTTCAGGGGCGTGAAGCTTTCTTT | CASSQDLFQGREAFF
TRBJ2-5 | TRBV7-3 | once | TRBD1 | TGTGCCAGCAGCGTAGGACCTCGGACAGGGGGATTGGAGACCCAGTACTTC | CASSVGPRTGGLETQYF
TRBJ1-5 | TRBV10-3 | - | TRBD1 | TGTGCCATCAGCGACTACACAGGGGTCCAGCCCCAGCATTTT | CAISDYTGVQPQHF
TRBJ1-2 | TRBV19 | once | - | TGTGCCAGTAGTATAGCTCCAGGGGCTGGAGGCTACACCTTC | CASSIAPGAGGYTF
TRBJ1-4 | TRBV29-1 | few | - | TGCAGCGTTCACGGTCAGGGTCGGGAAAAACTGTTTTTT | CSVHGQGREKLFF
TRBJ1-4 | TRBV30 | few | - | TGTGCCTGGAGCCATGCCGACAGGCCGAATGAAAAACTGTTTTTT | CAWSHADRPNEKLFF
TRBJ1-3 | TRBV11-1 | - | - | TGTGCCAGCAGCTTAGCGACTACTGGAAACACCATATATTTT | CASSLATTGNTIYF
TRBJ2-3 | TRBV7-2 | - | - | TGTGCCAGCAGCCGGGACTCGTCAAACACAGATACGCAGTATTTT | CASSRDSSNTDTQYF
TRBJ1-1 | TRBV10-3 | few | TRBD1 | TGTGCCATCATCCCCGACAGGGGTAAAGGAGCGACTGAAGCTTTCTTT | CAIIPDRGKGATEAFF
TRBJ1-5 | TRBV12-3/TRBV12-4 | - | - | TGTGCCAGCAGTGGGGCGGGGGGCCAGCCCCAGCATTTT | CASSGAGGQPQHF
TRBJ1-5 | TRBV28 | - | TRBD1 | TGTGCCAGCAGACGAACAGGGGGCGAGAATCAGCCCCAGCATTTT | CASRRTGGENQPQHF
TRBJ1-1 | TRBV29-1 | - | - | TGCAGCGTTGAAGGAACATATAACACTGAAGCTTTCTTT | CSVEGTYNTEAFF
TRBJ1-1 | TRBV2 | - | TRBD1 | TGTGCCAGCAGTCCGGACAGGTTGGAGTACACTGAAGCTTTCTTT | CASSPDRLEYTEAFF
TRBJ2-3 | TRBV5-1 | - | TRBD2 | TGCGCCAGCAGGAAAGCGGGGGAGAACACAGATACGCAGTATTTT | CASRKAGENTDTQYF
TRBJ2-3 | TRBV5-1 | - | - | TGCGCCAGCAGGGCAGGAAACGCAGATACGCAGTATTTT | CASRAGNADTQYF
TRBJ1-2 | TRBV7-8 | - | TRBD1 | TGTGCCAGCAGCCAAGGGACAGGGAACTATGGCTACACCTTC | CASSQGTGNYGYTF
TRBJ2-1 | TRBV7-6 | - | - | TGTGCCAGCAGCTCCGACAGGCAGGGTGTTTGGTACAATGAGCAGTTCTTC | CASSSDRQGVWYNEQFF
TRBJ1-1 | TRBV14 | - | - | TGTGCCAGCAGCCAAGTCGGGGGGCTCGGCACTGAAGCTTTCTTT | CASSQVGGLGTEAFF
TRBJ1-3 | TRBV7-9 | - | - | TGTGCCAGCCAGCCGCTCGGGTCGTCTGGAAACACCATATATTTT | CASQPLGSSGNTIYF
TRBJ1-6 | TRBV2 | - | - | TGTGCCAGCAGCAAAATGGGAGCGGTCACTAATTCACCCCTCCACTTT | CASSKMGAVTNSPLHF